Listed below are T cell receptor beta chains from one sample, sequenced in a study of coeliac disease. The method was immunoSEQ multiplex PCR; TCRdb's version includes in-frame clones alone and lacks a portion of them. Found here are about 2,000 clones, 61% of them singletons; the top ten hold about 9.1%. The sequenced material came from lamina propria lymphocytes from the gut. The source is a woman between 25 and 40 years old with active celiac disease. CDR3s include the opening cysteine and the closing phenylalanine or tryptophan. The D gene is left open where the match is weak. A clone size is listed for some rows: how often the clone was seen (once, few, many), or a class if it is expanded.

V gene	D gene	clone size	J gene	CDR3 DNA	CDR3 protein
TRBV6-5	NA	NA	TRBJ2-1	TGTGCCAGCAGTTACGTGGCGGGGCAAACTTACAATGAGCAGTTCTTC	CASSYVAGQTYNEQFF
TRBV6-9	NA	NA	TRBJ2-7	TGTGCCAGCAGTTACCGCCCCGGCGGGGAGCAGTACTTC	CASSYRPGGEQYF
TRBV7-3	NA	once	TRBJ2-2	TGTGCCAGCAGCAGATTAGCCACGGCGGCCACCGGGGAGCTGTTTTTT	CASSRLATAATGELFF
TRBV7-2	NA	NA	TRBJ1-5	TGTGCCAGCAGTCTACGGGGTAATCAGCCCCAGCATTTT	CASSLRGNQPQHF
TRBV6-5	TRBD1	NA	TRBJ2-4	TGTGCCAGCAGTTCCCCGGGACAGGGAAAAAACATTCAGTACTTC	CASSSPGQGKNIQYF
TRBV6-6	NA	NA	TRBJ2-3	TGTGCCAGCAGTTACTCGCAGGATACGCAGTATTTT	CASSYSQDTQYF
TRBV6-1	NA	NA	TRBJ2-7	TGTGCCAGCACCACAGGGTACTACGAGCAGTACTTC	CASTTGYYEQYF
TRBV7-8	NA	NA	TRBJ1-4	TGTGCCAGCAGCTTACAGGCAGGGGAGCTAGGAAAACTGTTTTTT	CASSLQAGELGKLFF
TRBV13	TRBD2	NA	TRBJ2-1	TGTGCCAGCAGCCCGACGGGGGGAGACAATGAGCAGTTCTTC	CASSPTGGDNEQFF
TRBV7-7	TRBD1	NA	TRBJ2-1	TGTGCCAGCAGCTCGGGCCGGGACAGTGAGCAGTTCTTC	CASSSGRDSEQFF
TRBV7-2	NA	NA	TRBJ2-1	TGTGCCAGCAGCTCATGGCCTAGCGATGAGCAGTTCTTC	CASSSWPSDEQFF
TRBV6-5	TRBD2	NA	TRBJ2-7	TGTGCCAGCAGTTATGGGGGACTAGGGGCCTACGAGCAGTACTTC	CASSYGGLGAYEQYF
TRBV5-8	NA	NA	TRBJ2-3	TGTGCCAGCAGCTTGGTCGGTATATTAGATACGCAGTATTTT	CASSLVGILDTQYF
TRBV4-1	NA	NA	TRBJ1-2	TGCGCCAGCAGCCCCGTCATCAGGGAACTCTATGGCTACACCTTC	CASSPVIRELYGYTF
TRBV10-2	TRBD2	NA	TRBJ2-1	TGCGCCAGCAGGGAAGTAGCGGGAGGGCCTCGGAATGAGCAGTTCTTC	CASREVAGGPRNEQFF
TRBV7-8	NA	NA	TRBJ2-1	TGTGCCAGCAGCTTCACGACAGTACCCTCCTACAATGAGCAGTTCTTC	CASSFTTVPSYNEQFF
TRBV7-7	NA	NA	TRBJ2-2	TGTGCCAGCAGCTTAGAGGAGACCGGGGAGCTGTTTTTT	CASSLEETGELFF
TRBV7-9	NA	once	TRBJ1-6	TGTGCCAGCAGCTATCAGGAAGCACCCCTCCACTTT	CASSYQEAPLHF
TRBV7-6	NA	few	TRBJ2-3	TGTGCCAGCAGCCCCACTACTAGCACAGATACGCAGTATTTT	CASSPTTSTDTQYF
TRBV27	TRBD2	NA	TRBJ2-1	TGTGCCAGCAGTCCAGGACTAGCGGGAGTTTGGGGAAATGAGCAGTTCTTC	CASSPGLAGVWGNEQFF
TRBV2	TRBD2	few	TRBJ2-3	TGTGCCAGCAGTGATTGGCTTTGGCGGGAGCTTCCAGATACGCAGTATTTT	CASSDWLWRELPDTQYF
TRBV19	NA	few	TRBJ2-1	TGTGCCAGTAGTATTTGGGGGCAGGGTTACAATGAGCAGTTCTTC	CASSIWGQGYNEQFF
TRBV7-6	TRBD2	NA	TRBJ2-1	TGTGCCAGTAATCTAGCGGGGGGGATCGATGAGCAGTTCTTC	CASNLAGGIDEQFF
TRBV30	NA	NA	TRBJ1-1	TGTGCCTGGAGTGTGGGCAGGGTGAACACTGAAGCTTTCTTT	CAWSVGRVNTEAFF
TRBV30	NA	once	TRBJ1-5	TGTGCCTGGAGTCAGGGTGACATCATCAGCAATCAGCCCCAGCATTTT	CAWSQGDIISNQPQHF
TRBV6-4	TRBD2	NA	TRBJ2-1	TGTGCCAGCAGTGACCCCCGAAAACCCGGGACTAGCGGGAGGTACAGCTCCTACAATGAGCAGTTCTTC	CASSDPRKPGTSGRYSSYNEQFF
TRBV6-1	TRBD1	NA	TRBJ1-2	TGTGCCAGCAGTGAAAGCGGGAACAGGGGGCCTGGCTACACCTTC	CASSESGNRGPGYTF
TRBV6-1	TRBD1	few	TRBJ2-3	TGTGCCAGCAGCAGGGGGAGCAGTGGAGATACGCAGTATTTT	CASSRGSSGDTQYF
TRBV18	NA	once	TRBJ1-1	TGTGCCAGCTCATCACAGCAGGGGACTGAAGCTTTCTTT	CASSSQQGTEAFF
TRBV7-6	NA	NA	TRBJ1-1	TGTGCCAGCAGCCCTCCGGGTGGCGGTGAAGCTTTCTTT	CASSPPGGGEAFF
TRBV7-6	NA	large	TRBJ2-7	TGTGCCAGCAGCTTAGTGAGGGGGGGCGAGCAGTACTTC	CASSLVRGGEQYF
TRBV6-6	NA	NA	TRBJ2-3	TGTGCCAGCAGCCGGACAGCCACAGATACGCAGTATTTT	CASSRTATDTQYF
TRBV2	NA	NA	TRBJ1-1	TGTGCCAGCAGTGGGAGCCAGGGCCTAACCATGAACACTGAAGCTTTCTTT	CASSGSQGLTMNTEAFF
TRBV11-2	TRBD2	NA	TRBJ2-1	TGTGCCAGCAGCTGGACTAGCGGTGAATCCTACAATGAGCAGTTCTTC	CASSWTSGESYNEQFF
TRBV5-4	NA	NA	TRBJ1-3	TGTGCCAGCAGCTTGGAGCGCGACAGAGCTGGAAACACCATATATTTT	CASSLERDRAGNTIYF
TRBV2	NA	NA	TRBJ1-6	TGTGCCAGCAGTCGTCTCGGACAAGGGAATTCACCCCTCCACTTT	CASSRLGQGNSPLHF
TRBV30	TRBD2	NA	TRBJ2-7	TGTGCCTGGGCTAGCGGCTACGAGCAGTACTTC	CAWASGYEQYF
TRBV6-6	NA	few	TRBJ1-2	TGTGCCAGCAGTTACTCGAGATACAGTAACTATGGCTACACCTTC	CASSYSRYSNYGYTF
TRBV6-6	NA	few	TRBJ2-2	TGTGCCAGCAGTTCTGCCGGGGAGCTGTTTTTT	CASSSAGELFF
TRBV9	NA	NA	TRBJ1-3	TGTGCCAGCAGCCCCCCAGGGCTCACTGGAAACACCATATATTTT	CASSPPGLTGNTIYF
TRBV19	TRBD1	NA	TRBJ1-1	TGTGCCAGTAGTATCCTCGGGACAGCATTTCTCAACACTGAAGCTTTCTTT	CASSILGTAFLNTEAFF
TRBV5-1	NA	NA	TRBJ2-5	TGCGCCAGCAGCGAGGGATGGCAAGAGACCCAGTACTTC	CASSEGWQETQYF
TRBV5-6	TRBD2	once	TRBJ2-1	TGTGCCAGCAGCCAACAGCGGGGGGGCCTGTTCTACAATGAGCAGTTCTTC	CASSQQRGGLFYNEQFF
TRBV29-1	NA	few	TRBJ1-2	TGCAGCGTTGCGGTTGAGGTTAGGTATGGCTACACCTTC	CSVAVEVRYGYTF